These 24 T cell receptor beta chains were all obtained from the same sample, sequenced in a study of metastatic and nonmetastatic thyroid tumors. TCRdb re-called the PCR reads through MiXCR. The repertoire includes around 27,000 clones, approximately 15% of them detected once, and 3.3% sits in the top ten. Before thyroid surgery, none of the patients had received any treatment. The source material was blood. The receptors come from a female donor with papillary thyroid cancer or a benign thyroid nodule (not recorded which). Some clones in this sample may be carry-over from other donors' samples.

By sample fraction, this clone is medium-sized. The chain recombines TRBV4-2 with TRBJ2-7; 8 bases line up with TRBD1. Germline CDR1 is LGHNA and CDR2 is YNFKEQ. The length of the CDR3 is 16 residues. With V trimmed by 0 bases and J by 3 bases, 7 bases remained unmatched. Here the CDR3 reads CASSQEGTGGIYEQYF. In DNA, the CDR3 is TGTGCCAGCAGCCAAGAGGGGACAGGTGGGATCTACGAGCAGTACTTC.

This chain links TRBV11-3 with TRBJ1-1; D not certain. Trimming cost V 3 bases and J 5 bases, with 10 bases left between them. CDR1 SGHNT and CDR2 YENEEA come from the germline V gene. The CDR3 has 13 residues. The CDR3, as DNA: TGTGCCAGCAGCTTCTTTCTTCCAACTGAAGCTTTCTTT. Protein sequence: CASSFFLPTEAFF.

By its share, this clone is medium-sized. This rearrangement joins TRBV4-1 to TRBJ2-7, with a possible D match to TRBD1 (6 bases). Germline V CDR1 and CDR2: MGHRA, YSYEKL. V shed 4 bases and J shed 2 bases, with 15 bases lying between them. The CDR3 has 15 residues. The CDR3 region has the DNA TGCGCCAGCAGCCTAGACAGGTGGGGCCCCTACGAGCAGTACTTC. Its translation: CASSLDRWGPYEQYF.

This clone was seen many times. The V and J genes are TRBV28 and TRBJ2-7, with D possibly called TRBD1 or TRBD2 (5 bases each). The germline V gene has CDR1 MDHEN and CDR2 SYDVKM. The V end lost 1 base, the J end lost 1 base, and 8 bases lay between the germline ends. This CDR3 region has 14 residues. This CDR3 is CASSLLGVSYEQYF. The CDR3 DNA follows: TGTGCCAGCAGTTTATTGGGGGTTTCCTACGAGCAGTACTTC.

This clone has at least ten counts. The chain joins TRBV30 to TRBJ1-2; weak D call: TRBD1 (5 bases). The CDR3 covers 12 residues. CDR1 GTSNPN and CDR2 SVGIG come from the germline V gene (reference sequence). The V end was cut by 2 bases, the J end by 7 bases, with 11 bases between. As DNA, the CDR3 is TGTGCCTGGAGTCCAGGGACTGGTGGCTACACCTTC. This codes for CAWSPGTGGYTF.

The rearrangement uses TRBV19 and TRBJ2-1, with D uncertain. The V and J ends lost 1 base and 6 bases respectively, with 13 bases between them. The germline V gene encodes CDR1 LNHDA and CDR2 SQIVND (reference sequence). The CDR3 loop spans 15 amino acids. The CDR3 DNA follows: TGTGCCAGTAGTATAGGACCACCTACTCCCAATGAGCAGTTCTTC. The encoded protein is CASSIGPPTPNEQFF.

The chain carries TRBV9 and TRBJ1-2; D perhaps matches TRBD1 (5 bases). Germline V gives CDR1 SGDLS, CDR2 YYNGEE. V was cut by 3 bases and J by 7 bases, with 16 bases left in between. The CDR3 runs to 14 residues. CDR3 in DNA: TGTGCCAGCAGCGCGGAGGGCAGGGACTGTGGCTACACCTTC. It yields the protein CASSAEGRDCGYTF.

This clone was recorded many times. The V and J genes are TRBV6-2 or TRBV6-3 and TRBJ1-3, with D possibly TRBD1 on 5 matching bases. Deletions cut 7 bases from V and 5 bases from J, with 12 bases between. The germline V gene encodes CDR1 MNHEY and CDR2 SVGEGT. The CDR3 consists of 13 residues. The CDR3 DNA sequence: TGTGCCAGCAATACAGGAATGCGAAACACCATATATTTT. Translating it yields CASNTGMRNTIYF.

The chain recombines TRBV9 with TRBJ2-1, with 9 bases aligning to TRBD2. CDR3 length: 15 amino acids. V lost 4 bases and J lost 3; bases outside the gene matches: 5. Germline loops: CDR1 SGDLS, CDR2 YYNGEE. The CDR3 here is CASSQGTSSYNEQFF. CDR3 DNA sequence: TGTGCCAGCAGCCAGGGGACTAGCAGCTACAATGAGCAGTTCTTC.

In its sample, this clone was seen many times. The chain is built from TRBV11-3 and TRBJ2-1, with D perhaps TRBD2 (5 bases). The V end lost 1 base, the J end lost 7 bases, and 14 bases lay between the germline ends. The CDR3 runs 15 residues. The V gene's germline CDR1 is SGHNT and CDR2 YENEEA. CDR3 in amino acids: CASSLGGSPWNEQFF. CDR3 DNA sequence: TGTGCCAGCAGCTTAGGAGGGAGCCCGTGGAATGAGCAGTTCTTC. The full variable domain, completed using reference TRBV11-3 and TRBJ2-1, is EAGVVQSPRYKIIEKKQPVAFWCNPISGHNTLYWYLQNLGQGPELLIRYENEEAVDDSQLPKDRFSAERLKGVDSTLKIQPAELGDSAVYLCASSLGGSPWNEQFFGPGTRLTVL.

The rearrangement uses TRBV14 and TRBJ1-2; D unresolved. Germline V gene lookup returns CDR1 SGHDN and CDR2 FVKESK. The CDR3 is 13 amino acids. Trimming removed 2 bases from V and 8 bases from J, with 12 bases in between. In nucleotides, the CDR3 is TGTGCCAGCAGCCAAAGTCTTGTTGGAGGCTACACCTTC. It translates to CASSQSLVGGYTF.

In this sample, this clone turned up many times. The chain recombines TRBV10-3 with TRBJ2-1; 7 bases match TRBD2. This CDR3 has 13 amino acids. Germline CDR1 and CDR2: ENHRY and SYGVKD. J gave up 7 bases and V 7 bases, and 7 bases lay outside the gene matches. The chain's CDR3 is CAIMAGDGNEQFF. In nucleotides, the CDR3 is TGTGCCATCATGGCGGGAGACGGGAATGAGCAGTTCTTC.

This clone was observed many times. The CDR3 here is CASSPHTSGRAAGELFF. CDR3 DNA sequence: TGTGCCAGCAGTCCCCATACTAGCGGGAGGGCCGCCGGGGAGCTGTTTTTT. This chain joins TRBV28 and TRBJ2-2, with TRBD2 identical over 13 bases. The junction had 9 bases not matched to a gene; V was cut back by 5 bases and J by 6 bases. This CDR3 contains 17 residues. The germline CDR1 and CDR2 sequences are MDHEN and SYDVKM.

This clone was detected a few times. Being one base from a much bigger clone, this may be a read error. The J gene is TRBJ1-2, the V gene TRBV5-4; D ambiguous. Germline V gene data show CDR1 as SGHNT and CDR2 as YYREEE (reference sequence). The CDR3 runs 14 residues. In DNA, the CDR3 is TGTGCCAGCAACTTGGATCGTGAAAATTGGCGCTACACCTTC. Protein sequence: CASNLDRENWRYTF.

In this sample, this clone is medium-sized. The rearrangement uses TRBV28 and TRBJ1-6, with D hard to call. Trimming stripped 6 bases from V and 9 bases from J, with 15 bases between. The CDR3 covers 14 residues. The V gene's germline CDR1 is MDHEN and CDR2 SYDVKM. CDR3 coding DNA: TGTGCCAGCAGCGGTAAACTTCTGGGTTCACCCCTCCACTTT. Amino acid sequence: CASSGKLLGSPLHF. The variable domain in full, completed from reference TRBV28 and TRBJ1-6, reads DVKVTQSSRYLVKRTGEKVFLECVQDMDHENMFWYRQDPGLGLRLIYFSYDVKMKEKGDIPEGYSVSREKKERFSLILESASTNQTSMYLCASSGKLLGSPLHFGNGTRLTVT.

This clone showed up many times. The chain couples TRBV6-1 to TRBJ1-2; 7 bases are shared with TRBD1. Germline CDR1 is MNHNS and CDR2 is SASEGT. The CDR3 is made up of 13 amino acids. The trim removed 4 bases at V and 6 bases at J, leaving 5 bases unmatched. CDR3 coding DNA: TGTGCCAGCAGTGTAATAGGGGGCGATGGCTACACCTTC. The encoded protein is CASSVIGGDGYTF.

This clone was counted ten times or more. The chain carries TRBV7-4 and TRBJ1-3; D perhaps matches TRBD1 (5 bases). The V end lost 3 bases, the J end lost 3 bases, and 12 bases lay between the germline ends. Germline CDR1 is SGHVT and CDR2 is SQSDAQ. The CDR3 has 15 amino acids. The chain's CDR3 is CASSFPGTGGNTIYF. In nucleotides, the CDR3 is TGTGCCAGCAGCTTTCCAGGGACGGGTGGAAACACCATATATTTT.

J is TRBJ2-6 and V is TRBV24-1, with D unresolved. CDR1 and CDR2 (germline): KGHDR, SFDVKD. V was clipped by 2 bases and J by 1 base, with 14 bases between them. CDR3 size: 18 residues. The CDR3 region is CATSDCVSWSSGANVLTF. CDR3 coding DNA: TGTGCCACCAGTGATTGCGTTAGCTGGAGTTCTGGGGCCAACGTCCTGACTTTC.

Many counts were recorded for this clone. CDR3 DNA: TGTGCCAGCAGCTTAGCTGGGGGCCTCTACGAGCAGTACTTC. The encoded protein is CASSLAGGLYEQYF. The chain carries TRBV7-9 and TRBJ2-7; D is perhaps TRBD1 (6 bases). V dropped 0 bases and J dropped 3 bases, with 9 bases sitting between them. The CDR3 consists of 14 residues. Germline CDR1 and CDR2: SEHNR and FQNEAQ (reference sequence).

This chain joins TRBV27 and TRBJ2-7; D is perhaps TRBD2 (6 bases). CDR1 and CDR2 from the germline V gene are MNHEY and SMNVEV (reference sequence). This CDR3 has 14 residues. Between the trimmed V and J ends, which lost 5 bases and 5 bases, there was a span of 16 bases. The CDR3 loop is CASSLGGTANEQYF. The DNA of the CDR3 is TGTGCCAGCAGTCTAGGAGGGACGGCAAACGAGCAGTACTTC.

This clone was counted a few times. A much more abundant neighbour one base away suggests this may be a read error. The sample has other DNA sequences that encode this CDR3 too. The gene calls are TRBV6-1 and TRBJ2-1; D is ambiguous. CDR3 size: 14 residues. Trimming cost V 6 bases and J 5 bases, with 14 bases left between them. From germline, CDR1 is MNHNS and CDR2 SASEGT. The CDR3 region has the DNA TGTGCCAGCAGCCGTGACGCTAATAACAATGAGCAGTTCTTC. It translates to CASSRDANNNEQFF.

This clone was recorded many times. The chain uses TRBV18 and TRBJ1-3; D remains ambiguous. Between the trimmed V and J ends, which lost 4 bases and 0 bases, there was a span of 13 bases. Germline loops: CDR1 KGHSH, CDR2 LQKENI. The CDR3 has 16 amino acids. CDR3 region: CASSRFNSDSGNTIYF. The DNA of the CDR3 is TGTGCCAGCTCACGCTTTAACAGTGACTCTGGAAACACCATATATTTT.

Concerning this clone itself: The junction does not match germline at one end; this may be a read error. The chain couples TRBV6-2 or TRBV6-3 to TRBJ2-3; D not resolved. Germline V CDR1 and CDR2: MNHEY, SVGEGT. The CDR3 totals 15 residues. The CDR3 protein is CASRYWGSSTDTQYF. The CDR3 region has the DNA TGTGCCAGCAGATACTGGGGTTCTAGCACAGATACGCAGTATTTT.

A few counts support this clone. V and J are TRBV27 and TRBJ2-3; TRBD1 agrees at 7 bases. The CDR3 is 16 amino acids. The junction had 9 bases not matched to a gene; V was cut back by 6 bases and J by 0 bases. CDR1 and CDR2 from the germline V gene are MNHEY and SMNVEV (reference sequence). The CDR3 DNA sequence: TGTGCCAGCAGCCTACGGACAGGCCTAAGCACAGATACGCAGTATTTT. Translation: CASSLRTGLSTDTQYF.